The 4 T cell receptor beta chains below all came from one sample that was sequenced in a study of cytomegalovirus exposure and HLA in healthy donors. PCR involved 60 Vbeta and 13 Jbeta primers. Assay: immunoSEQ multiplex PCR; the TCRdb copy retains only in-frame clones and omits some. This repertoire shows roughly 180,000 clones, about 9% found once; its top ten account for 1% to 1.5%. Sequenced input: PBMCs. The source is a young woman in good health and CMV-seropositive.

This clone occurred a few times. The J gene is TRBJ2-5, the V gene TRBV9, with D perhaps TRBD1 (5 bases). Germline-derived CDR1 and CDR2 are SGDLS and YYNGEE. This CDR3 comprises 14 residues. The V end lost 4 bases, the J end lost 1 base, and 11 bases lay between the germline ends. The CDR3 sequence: CASSQFDSQETQYF. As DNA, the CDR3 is TGTGCCAGCAGCCAATTTGACAGCCAAGAGACCCAGTACTTC.

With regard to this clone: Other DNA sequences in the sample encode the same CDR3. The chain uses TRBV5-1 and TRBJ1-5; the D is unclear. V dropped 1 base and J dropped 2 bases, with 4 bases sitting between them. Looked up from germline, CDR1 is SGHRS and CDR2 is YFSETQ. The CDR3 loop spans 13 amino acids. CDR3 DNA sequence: TGCGCCAGCAGCTTGCGCGGCAATCAGCCCCAGCATTTT. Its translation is CASSLRGNQPQHF.

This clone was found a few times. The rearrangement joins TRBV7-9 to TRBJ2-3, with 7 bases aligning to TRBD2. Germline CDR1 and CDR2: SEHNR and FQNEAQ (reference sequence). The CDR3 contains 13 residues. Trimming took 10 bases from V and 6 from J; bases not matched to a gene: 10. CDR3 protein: CATEAGRSDTQYF. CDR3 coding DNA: TGTGCCACAGAAGCGGGACGTTCGGATACGCAGTATTTT.

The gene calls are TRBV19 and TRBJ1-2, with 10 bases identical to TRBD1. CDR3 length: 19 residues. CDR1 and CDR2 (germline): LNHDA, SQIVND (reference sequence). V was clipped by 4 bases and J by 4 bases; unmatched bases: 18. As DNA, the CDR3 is TGTGCCAGTAGTACACCTCAAGGGACAGGGGAGAAAAGGGGCTATGGCTACACCTTC. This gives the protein CASSTPQGTGEKRGYGYTF. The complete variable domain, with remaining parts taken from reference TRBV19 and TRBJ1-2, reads DGGITQSPKYLFRKEGQNVTLSCEQNLNHDAMYWYRQDPGQGLRLIYYSQIVNDFQKGDIAEGYSVSREKKESFPLTVTSAQKNPTAFYLCASSTPQGTGEKRGYGYTFGSGTRLTVV.